The entry that follows covers one T cell receptor (beta chain) sequence. This table comes from immunoSEQ multiplex PCR, and its TCRdb copy is limited to in-frame clones, with some not included. The table lists about 2.1 million clones, over 85% of them singletons. These data are taken from a study of shared clonotypes between healthy human individuals. It was CD45RO-negative cells, positively selected for CCR7, that made up naive CD8 cells, with terminally differentiated effector memory CD45RA+ cells excluded. The V gene's germline CDR1 is MNHEY and CDR2 SVGAGI. Between the trimmed V and J ends, which lost 2 bases and 5 bases, there was a span of 18 bases. The CDR3 consists of 16 residues.

The clonotype was recovered from a man aged 18 to 29 in good health. Some clones in this sample may be carry-over from other donors' samples. Sequencing used naive CD8+ T cells from PBMCs. The chain links TRBV6-5 to TRBJ2-5; the D call may be TRBD1 or TRBD2 (5 bases each). Written as DNA, the CDR3 is TGTGCCAGCAGTTACACGTTCATGGGGGTGGCGGAGACCCAGTACTTC. This sequence encodes CASSYTFMGVAETQYF.